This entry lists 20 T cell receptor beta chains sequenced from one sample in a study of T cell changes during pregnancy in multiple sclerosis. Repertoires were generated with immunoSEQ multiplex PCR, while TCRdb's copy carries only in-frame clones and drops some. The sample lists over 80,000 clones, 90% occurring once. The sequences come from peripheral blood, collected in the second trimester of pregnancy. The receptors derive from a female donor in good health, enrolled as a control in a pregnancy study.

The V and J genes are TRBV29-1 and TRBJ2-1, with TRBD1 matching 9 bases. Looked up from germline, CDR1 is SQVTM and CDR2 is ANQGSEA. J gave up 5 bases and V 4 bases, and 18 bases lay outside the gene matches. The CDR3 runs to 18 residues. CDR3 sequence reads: CSVVARDKDRGWNNEQFF. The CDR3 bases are TGCAGCGTTGTCGCCCGTGACAAGGACAGGGGATGGAACAATGAGCAGTTCTTC.

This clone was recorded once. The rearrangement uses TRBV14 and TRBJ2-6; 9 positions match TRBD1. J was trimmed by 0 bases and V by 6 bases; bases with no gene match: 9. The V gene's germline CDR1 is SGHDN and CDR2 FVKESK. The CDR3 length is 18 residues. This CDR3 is CASSIWGQGFSGANVLTF. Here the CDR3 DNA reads TGTGCCAGCAGTATTTGGGGACAGGGTTTCTCTGGGGCCAACGTCCTGACTTTC.

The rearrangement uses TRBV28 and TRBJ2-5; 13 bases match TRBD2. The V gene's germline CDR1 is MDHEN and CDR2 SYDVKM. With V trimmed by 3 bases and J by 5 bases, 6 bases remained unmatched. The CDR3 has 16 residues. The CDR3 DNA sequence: TGTGCCAGCAGTTTTGGGACTAGCGGGGCCGGGGAGACCCAGTACTTC. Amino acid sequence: CASSFGTSGAGETQYF.

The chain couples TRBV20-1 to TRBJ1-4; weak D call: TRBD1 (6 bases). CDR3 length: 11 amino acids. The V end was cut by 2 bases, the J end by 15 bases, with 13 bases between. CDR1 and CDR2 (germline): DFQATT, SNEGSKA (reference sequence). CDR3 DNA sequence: TGCAGTGCTAGAACAGGGAAGGGGGTGTTTTTT. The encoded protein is CSARTGKGVFF.

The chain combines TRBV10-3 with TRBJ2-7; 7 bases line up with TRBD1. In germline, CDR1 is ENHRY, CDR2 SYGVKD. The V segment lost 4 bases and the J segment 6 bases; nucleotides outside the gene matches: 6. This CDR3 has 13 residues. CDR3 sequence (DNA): TGTGCCATCAGTGTGAAGGGGGCGGGCGAGCAGTACTTC. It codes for CAISVKGAGEQYF.

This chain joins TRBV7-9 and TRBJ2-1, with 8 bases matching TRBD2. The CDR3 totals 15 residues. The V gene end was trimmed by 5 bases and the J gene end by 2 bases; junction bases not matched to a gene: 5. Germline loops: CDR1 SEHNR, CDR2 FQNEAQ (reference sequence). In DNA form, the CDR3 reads TGTGCCAGCAGCCCAGCGGGGGCCACCTACAATGAGCAGTTCTTC. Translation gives CASSPAGATYNEQFF.

This CDR3 reads CASSYRQGRTEAFF. The CDR3 coding sequence is TGTGCCAGTAGTTACCGACAGGGTAGAACTGAAGCTTTCTTT. The chain couples TRBV19 to TRBJ1-1; 7 bases line up with TRBD1. Germline CDR1 is LNHDA and CDR2 is SQIVND (reference sequence). The CDR3 consists of 14 residues. Trimming removed 5 bases from V and 5 bases from J; junction bases left unmatched: 8.

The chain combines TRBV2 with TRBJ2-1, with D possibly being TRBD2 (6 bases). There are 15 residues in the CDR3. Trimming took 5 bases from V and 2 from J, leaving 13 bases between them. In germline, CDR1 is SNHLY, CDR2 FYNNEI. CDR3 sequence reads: CASSTSGPTYNEQFF. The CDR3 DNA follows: TGTGCCAGCAGTACCAGCGGGCCCACCTACAATGAGCAGTTCTTC. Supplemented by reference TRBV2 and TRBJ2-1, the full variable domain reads EPEVTQTPSHQVTQMGQEVILRCVPISNHLYFYWYRQILGQKVEFLVSFYNNEISEKSEIFDDQFSVERPDGSNFTLKIRSTKLEDSAMYFCASSTSGPTYNEQFFGPGTRLTVL.

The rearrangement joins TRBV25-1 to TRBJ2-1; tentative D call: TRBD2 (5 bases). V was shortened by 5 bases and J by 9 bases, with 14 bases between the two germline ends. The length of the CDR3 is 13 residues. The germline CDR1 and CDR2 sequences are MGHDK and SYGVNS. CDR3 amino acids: CASSRRGFGEQFF. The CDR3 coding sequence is TGTGCCAGCAGTCGACGGGGATTTGGTGAGCAGTTCTTC.

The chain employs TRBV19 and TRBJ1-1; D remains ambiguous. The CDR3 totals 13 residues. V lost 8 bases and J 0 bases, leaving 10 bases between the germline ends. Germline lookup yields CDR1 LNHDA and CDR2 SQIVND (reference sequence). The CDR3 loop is CASRMAVNTEAFF. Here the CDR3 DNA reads TGTGCCAGTCGCATGGCCGTGAACACTGAAGCTTTCTTT.

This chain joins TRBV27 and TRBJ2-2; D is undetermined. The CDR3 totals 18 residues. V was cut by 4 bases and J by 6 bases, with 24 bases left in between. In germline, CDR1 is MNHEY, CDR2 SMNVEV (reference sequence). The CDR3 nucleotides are TGTGCCAGCAGTTCCTCCTACCACTACGGCCCACATCCCGGGGAGCTGTTTTTT. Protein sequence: CASSSSYHYGPHPGELFF.

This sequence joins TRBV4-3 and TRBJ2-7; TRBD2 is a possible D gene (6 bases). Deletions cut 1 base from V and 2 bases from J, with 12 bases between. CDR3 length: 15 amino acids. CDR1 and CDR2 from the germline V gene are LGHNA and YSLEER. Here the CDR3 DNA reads TGCGCCAGCAGCCAAGCCGTCGGGGGACCCTACGAGCAGTACTTC. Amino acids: CASSQAVGGPYEQYF.

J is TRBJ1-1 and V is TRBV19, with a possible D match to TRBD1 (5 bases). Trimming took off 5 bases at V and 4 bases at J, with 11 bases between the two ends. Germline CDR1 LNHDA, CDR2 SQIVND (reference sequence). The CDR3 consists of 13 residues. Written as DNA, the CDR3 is TGTGCCAGTAGTGCAGGGTTGGCCACTGAAGCTTTCTTT. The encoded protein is CASSAGLATEAFF.

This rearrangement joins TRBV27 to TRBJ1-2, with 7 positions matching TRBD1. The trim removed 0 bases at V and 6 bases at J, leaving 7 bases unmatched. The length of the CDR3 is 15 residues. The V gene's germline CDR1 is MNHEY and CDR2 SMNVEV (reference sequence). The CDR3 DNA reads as TGTGCCAGCAGTTTATCGAGGGGGCTTTATAATGGCTACACCTTC. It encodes CASSLSRGLYNGYTF.

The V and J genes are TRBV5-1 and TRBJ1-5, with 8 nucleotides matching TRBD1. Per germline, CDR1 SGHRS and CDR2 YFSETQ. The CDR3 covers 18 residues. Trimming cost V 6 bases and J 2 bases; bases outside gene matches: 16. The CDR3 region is CASTNRGGARRGNQPQHF. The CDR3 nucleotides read TGCGCCAGCACCAACAGGGGGGGGGCGCGGAGAGGCAATCAGCCCCAGCATTTT. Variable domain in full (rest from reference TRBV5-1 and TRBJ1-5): KAGVTQTPRYLIKTRGQQVTLSCSPISGHRSVSWYQQTPGQGLQFLFEYFSETQRNKGNFPGRFSGRQFSNSRSEMNVSTLELGDSALYLCASTNRGGARRGNQPQHFGDGTRLSIL.

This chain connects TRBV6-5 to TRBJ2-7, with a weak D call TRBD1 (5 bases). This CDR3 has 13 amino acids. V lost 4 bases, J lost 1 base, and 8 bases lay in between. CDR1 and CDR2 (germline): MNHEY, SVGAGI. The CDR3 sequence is CASSLTDSYEQYF. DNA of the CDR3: TGTGCCAGCAGTTTGACAGATTCCTACGAGCAGTACTTC.

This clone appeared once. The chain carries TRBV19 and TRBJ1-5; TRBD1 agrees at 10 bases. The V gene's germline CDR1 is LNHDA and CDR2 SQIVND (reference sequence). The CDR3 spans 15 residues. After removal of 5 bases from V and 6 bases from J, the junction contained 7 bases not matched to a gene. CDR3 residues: CASSVQTGGGQPQHF. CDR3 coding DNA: TGTGCCAGTAGTGTCCAGACAGGGGGCGGTCAGCCCCAGCATTTT.

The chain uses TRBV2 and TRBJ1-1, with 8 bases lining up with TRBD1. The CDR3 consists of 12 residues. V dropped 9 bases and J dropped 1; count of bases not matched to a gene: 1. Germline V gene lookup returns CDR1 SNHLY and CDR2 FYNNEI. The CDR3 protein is CARDRGNTEAFF. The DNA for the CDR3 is TGTGCCAGAGACAGGGGGAACACTGAAGCTTTCTTT. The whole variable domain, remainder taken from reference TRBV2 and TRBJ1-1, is EPEVTQTPSHQVTQMGQEVILRCVPISNHLYFYWYRQILGQKVEFLVSFYNNEISEKSEIFDDQFSVERPDGSNFTLKIRSTKLEDSAMYFCARDRGNTEAFFGQGTRLTVV.

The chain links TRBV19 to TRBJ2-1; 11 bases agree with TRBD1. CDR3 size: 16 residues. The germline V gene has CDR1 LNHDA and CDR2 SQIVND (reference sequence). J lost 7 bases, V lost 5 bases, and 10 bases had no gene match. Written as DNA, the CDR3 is TGTGCCAGTAGTCGCCCCGGGACAGGGGGTATGAATGAGCAGTTCTTC. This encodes CASSRPGTGGMNEQFF.

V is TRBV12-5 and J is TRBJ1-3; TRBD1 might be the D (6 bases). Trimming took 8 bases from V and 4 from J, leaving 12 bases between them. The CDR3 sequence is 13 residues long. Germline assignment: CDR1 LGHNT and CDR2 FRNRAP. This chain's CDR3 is CASSRGTGNTIYF. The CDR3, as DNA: TGTGCTAGTAGCAGGGGAACGGGAAACACCATATATTTT. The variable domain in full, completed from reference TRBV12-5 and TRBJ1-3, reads DARVTQTPRHKVTEMGQEVTMRCQPILGHNTVFWYRQTMMQGLELLAYFRNRAPLDDSGMPKDRFSAEMPDATLATLKIQPSEPRDSAVYFCASSRGTGNTIYFGEGSWLTVV.